The rows below give T cell receptor beta chains drawn from one sample of a study of T cells in Graves' hyperthyroidism and ophthalmopathy. One entry per CDR3 protein results from TCRdb running MiXCR on the multiplex PCR reads. The sample has some 500,000 distinct CDR3 sequences, around 16% seen once. The sequencing sample was made of blood. The receptors derive from a woman in her twenties or thirties with Graves' ophthalmopathy. The CDR3 runs from the conserved cysteine through the conserved F or W. The order of the fields is J gene, clone size, D gene, V gene, CDR3 DNA, CDR3 protein. A D gene is named only where the DNA matches it firmly. Not every row has a clone size; where given, it reads once, few, many or a size class.

J gene: TRBJ2-3; clone size: NA; D gene: NA; V gene: TRBV29-1; CDR3 DNA: TGCAGCGTTGTCACGGGGTCAGGGACAGATACGCAGTATTTT; CDR3 protein: CSVVTGSGTDTQYF
J gene: TRBJ1-2; clone size: many; D gene: NA; V gene: TRBV9; CDR3 DNA: TGTGCCAGCAGCCCCGCGGGACGGACCTACGGCTATGGCTACACCTTC; CDR3 protein: CASSPAGRTYGYGYTF
J gene: TRBJ2-7; clone size: many; D gene: TRBD1; V gene: TRBV12-3/TRBV12-4; CDR3 DNA: TGTGCCAGCAGCCGACAGGGGGCTCTCCGCTACGAGCAGTACTTC; CDR3 protein: CASSRQGALRYEQYF
J gene: TRBJ2-7; clone size: few; D gene: TRBD1; V gene: TRBV6-5; CDR3 DNA: TGTGCCAGCAGTTACGAAACAGGGGGCACCGGGCAGTACTTC; CDR3 protein: CASSYETGGTGQYF
J gene: TRBJ1-1; clone size: many; D gene: TRBD1; V gene: TRBV28; CDR3 DNA: TGTGCCAGCAGACCAAACAGGGGGAAGAACACTGAAGCTTTCTTT; CDR3 protein: CASRPNRGKNTEAFF
J gene: TRBJ2-5; clone size: NA; D gene: NA; V gene: TRBV4-3; CDR3 DNA: TGCGCCAGCAGCCAAGAGTGGCTAGCGAGAGAGACCCAGTACTTC; CDR3 protein: CASSQEWLARETQYF
J gene: TRBJ2-3; clone size: NA; D gene: NA; V gene: TRBV7-2; CDR3 DNA: TGTGCCAGCAGCCTTCTTGGGGATGTCGGGGAGCCAGATACGCAGTATTTT; CDR3 protein: CASSLLGDVGEPDTQYF
J gene: TRBJ1-1; clone size: many; D gene: TRBD1; V gene: TRBV28; CDR3 DNA: TGTGCCAGCAGTTTGAGGTACAGGGGCGGGCTGAACACTGAAGCTTTCTTT; CDR3 protein: CASSLRYRGGLNTEAFF
J gene: TRBJ2-1; clone size: NA; D gene: TRBD2; V gene: TRBV7-2; CDR3 DNA: TGTGCCAGCAGCTCTAGCGGGAGCACTTACAATGAGCAGTTCTTC; CDR3 protein: CASSSSGSTYNEQFF
J gene: TRBJ2-7; clone size: many; D gene: NA; V gene: TRBV24-1; CDR3 DNA: TGTGCCCCGACCGTCTCCTACGAGCAGTACTTC; CDR3 protein: CAPTVSYEQYF
J gene: TRBJ1-5; clone size: few; D gene: NA; V gene: TRBV18; CDR3 DNA: TGTGCCAGCTCACCAGGGGCAGGGAGTCAGCCCCAGCATTTT; CDR3 protein: CASSPGAGSQPQHF
J gene: TRBJ2-5; clone size: NA; D gene: NA; V gene: TRBV19; CDR3 DNA: TGTGCCAGTAGTATCCCGACAGCGAGGAAGCAATTAGAGACCCAGTACTTC; CDR3 protein: CASSIPTARKQLETQYF
J gene: TRBJ2-7; clone size: many; D gene: NA; V gene: TRBV11-2; CDR3 DNA: TGTGCCAGCAGCCACGGCGACTCCACCTACGAGCAGTACTTC; CDR3 protein: CASSHGDSTYEQYF
J gene: TRBJ2-3; clone size: few; D gene: NA; V gene: TRBV6-1; CDR3 DNA: TGTGCCAGCGGAATGACAGATACGCAGTATTTT; CDR3 protein: CASGMTDTQYF
J gene: TRBJ1-6; clone size: few; D gene: NA; V gene: TRBV5-1; CDR3 DNA: TGCGCCAGCAGGGGTGGGGATTCACCCCTCCACTTT; CDR3 protein: CASRGGDSPLHF
J gene: TRBJ2-1; clone size: many; D gene: NA; V gene: TRBV7-2; CDR3 DNA: TGTGCCAGCAGCTTTGACTCGAGCTCCTACAATGAGCAGTTCTTC; CDR3 protein: CASSFDSSSYNEQFF
J gene: TRBJ2-7; clone size: many; D gene: TRBD1; V gene: TRBV28; CDR3 DNA: TGTGCCAGCAGTTCCACCGGGACAGGGGGTATTCTCTACGAGCAGTACTTC; CDR3 protein: CASSSTGTGGILYEQYF
J gene: TRBJ2-2; clone size: few; D gene: NA; V gene: TRBV7-9; CDR3 DNA: TGTGCCAGCAGAACAAAACTAGTTTCGACCGGGGAGCTGTTTTTT; CDR3 protein: CASRTKLVSTGELFF
J gene: TRBJ1-5; clone size: NA; D gene: NA; V gene: TRBV20-1; CDR3 DNA: TGCAGTGCTGCCGAGGCAGGGGCCTATAGCAATCAGCCCCAGCATTTT; CDR3 protein: CSAAEAGAYSNQPQHF
J gene: TRBJ2-3; clone size: few; D gene: NA; V gene: TRBV20-1; CDR3 DNA: TGCAGTGCTAGAGATCTTGGCGGGTATAACACAGATACGCAGTATTTT; CDR3 protein: CSARDLGGYNTDTQYF
J gene: TRBJ2-1; clone size: few; D gene: NA; V gene: TRBV4-1; CDR3 DNA: TGCGCCAGCAGCCAAGTTGCCAGGGGTGAGGGCTACAATGAGCAGTTCTTC; CDR3 protein: CASSQVARGEGYNEQFF
J gene: TRBJ2-7; clone size: NA; D gene: TRBD2; V gene: TRBV3-1; CDR3 DNA: TGTGCCAGCAGCCAGGGGGAGGGCTACGAGCAGTACTTC; CDR3 protein: CASSQGEGYEQYF
J gene: TRBJ2-4; clone size: NA; D gene: NA; V gene: TRBV6-1; CDR3 DNA: TGTGCCAGCAGTGATGAGCCAAGGGACATTCAGTACTTC; CDR3 protein: CASSDEPRDIQYF
J gene: TRBJ2-3; clone size: many; D gene: TRBD1; V gene: TRBV2; CDR3 DNA: TGTGCCAGCAGTGATCGAGACAGGGTCACAGATACGCAGTATTTT; CDR3 protein: CASSDRDRVTDTQYF
J gene: TRBJ2-1; clone size: few; D gene: TRBD1; V gene: TRBV13; CDR3 DNA: TGTGCCAGCAGCACGGGACAGGGCAATGAGCAGTTCTTC; CDR3 protein: CASSTGQGNEQFF
J gene: TRBJ1-2; clone size: many; D gene: NA; V gene: TRBV20-1; CDR3 DNA: TGCAGTGCTAGAGCCCCAGGCCCATTTGTGGGCTACACCTTC; CDR3 protein: CSARAPGPFVGYTF
J gene: TRBJ2-1; clone size: many; D gene: NA; V gene: TRBV18; CDR3 DNA: TGTGCCAGCTCACCCTCCCTAGCGATGGAGCACGTCAATGAGCAGTTCTTC; CDR3 protein: CASSPSLAMEHVNEQFF